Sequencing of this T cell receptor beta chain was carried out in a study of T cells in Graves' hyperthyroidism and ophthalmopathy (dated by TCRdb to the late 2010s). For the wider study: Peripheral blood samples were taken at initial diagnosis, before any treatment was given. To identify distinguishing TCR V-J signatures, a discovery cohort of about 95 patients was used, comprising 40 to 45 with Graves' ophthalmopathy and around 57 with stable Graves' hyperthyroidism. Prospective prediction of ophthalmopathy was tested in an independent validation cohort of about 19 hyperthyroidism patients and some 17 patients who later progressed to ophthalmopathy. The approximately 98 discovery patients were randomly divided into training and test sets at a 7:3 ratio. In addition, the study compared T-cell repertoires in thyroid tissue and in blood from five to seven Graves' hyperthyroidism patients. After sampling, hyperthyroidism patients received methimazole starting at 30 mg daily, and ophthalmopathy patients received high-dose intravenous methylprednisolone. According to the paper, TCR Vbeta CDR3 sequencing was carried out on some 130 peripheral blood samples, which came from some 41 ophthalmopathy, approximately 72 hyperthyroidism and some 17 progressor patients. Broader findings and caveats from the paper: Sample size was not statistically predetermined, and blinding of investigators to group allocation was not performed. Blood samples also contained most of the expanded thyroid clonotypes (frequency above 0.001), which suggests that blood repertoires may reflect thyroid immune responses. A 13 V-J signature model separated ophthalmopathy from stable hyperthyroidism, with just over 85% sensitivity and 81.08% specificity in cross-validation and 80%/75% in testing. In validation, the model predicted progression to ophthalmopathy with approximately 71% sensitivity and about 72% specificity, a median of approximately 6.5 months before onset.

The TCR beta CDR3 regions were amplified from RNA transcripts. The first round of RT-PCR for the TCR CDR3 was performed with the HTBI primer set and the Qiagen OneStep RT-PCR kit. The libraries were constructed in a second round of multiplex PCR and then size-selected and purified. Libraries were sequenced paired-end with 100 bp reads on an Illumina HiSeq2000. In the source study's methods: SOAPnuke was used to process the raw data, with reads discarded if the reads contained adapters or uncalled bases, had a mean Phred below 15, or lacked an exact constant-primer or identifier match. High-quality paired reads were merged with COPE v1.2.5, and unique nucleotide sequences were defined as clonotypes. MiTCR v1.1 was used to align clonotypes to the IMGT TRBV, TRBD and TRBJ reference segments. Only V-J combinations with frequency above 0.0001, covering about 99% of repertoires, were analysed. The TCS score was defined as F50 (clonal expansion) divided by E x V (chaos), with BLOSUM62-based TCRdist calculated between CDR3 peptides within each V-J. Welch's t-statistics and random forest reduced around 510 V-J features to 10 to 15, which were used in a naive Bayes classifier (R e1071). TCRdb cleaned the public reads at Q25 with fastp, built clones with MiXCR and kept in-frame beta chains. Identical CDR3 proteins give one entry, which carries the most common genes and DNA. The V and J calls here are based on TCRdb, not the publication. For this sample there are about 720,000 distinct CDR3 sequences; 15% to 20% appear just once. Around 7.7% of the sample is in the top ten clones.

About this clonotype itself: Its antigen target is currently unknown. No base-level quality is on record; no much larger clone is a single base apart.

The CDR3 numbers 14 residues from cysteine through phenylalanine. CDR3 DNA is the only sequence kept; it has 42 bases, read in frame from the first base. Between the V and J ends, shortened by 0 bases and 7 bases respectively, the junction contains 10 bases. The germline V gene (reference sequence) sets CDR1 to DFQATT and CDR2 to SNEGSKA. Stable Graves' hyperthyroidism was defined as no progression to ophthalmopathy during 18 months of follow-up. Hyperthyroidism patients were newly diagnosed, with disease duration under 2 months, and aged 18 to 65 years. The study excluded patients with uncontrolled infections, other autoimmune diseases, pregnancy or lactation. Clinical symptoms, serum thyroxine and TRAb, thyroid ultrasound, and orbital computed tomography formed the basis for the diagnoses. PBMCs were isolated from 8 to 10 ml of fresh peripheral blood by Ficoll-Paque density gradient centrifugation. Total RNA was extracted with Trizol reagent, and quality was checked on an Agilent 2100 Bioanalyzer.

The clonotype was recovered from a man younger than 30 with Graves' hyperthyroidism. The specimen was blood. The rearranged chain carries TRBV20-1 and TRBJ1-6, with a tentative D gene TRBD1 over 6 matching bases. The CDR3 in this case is CSARDTGPNSPLHF. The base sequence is TGCAGTGCTAGAGATACAGGGCCCAATTCACCCCTCCACTTT.